The 26 T cell receptor beta chains below come from one sample, sequenced in a study of blood T cell repertoires in COVID-19. Data came from immunoSEQ multiplex PCR; TCRdb stores just in-frame clones and leaves some out. Counted here are some 140,000 clones, about 81% occurring once; the ten biggest clones make up 2.4%. The sequencing sample was made of PBMCs or T cells enriched from blood (not recorded which). These receptors all come from a man aged 35-49 years with acute COVID-19.

The rearrangement uses TRBV2 and TRBJ2-1; D perhaps matches TRBD1 (6 bases). Trimming took 3 bases from V and 3 from J, leaving 6 bases between them. CDR3 size: 13 residues. Germline values: CDR1 SNHLY, CDR2 FYNNEI. CDR3 sequence: CASSETGYNEQFF. For the CDR3, the DNA is TGTGCCAGCAGTGAGACAGGCTACAATGAGCAGTTCTTC.

The rearrangement uses TRBV6-6 and TRBJ1-4; TRBD1 is a possible D gene (6 bases). This CDR3 spans 15 amino acids. Germline-derived CDR1 and CDR2 are MNHNY and SVGAGI (reference sequence). The germline V and J ends were trimmed by 8 bases and 5 bases, with 18 bases remaining between them. The CDR3 DNA reads TGTGCCAGCCGCCGGGGCCGGACAGCAAATGAAAAACTGTTTTTT. Amino acid sequence: CASRRGRTANEKLFF.

This chain's CDR3 is CASSLSTGGAKPGELFF. In DNA, the CDR3 is TGTGCCAGCAGTTTATCTACAGGGGGCGCGAAACCCGGGGAGCTGTTTTTT. The J gene is TRBJ2-2, the V gene TRBV27; 9 nucleotides match TRBD1. The germline gives CDR1 MNHEY, CDR2 SMNVEV (reference sequence). Trimming took 0 bases from V and 6 from J; bases not matched to a gene: 8. The CDR3 covers 17 residues.

This clone was seen once. This rearrangement joins TRBV6-5 to TRBJ2-1; TRBD2 aligns across 11 bases. The CDR3 is made up of 16 amino acids. Per germline, CDR1 MNHEY and CDR2 SVGAGI. V lost 4 bases and J lost 0; bases outside the gene matches: 2. The DNA for the CDR3 is TGTGCCAGCAGTTTAGCGGGGGGGAGCTCCTACAATGAGCAGTTCTTC. This codes for CASSLAGGSSYNEQFF.

This chain links TRBV7-2 with TRBJ1-2; 9 nucleotides line up with TRBD1. With V trimmed by 1 base and J by 2 bases, 5 bases remained unmatched. Germline V gives CDR1 SGHTA, CDR2 FQGNSA. The CDR3 sequence is 16 residues long. CDR3 residues: CASSLGGDRVNYGYTF. The CDR3 bases are TGTGCCAGCAGCTTAGGCGGGGACAGGGTAAACTATGGCTACACCTTC.

The V call is TRBV29-1, the J call TRBJ1-1; D remains ambiguous. Trimming left V 0 bases short and J 3 bases short, with 8 bases between. In germline, CDR1 is SQVTM, CDR2 ANQGSEA. This CDR3 is 13 amino acids long. In DNA, the CDR3 is TGCAGCGTTGAAGAAGGCGGCGACACTGAAGCTTTCTTT. This gives the protein CSVEEGGDTEAFF.

V and J are TRBV4-1 and TRBJ2-3, with TRBD1 as a possible D gene (6 bases). V lost 4 bases, J lost 6 bases, and 17 bases lay in between. Germline V gene data show CDR1 as MGHRA and CDR2 as YSYEKL. CDR3 length equals 15 residues. The CDR3 nucleotides read TGCGCCAGCAGCCCAGGGGTAGGGTTGGCGGATACGCAGTATTTT. It codes for CASSPGVGLADTQYF.

The J gene is TRBJ1-2, the V gene TRBV2; 8 bases map to TRBD1. This CDR3 contains 13 residues. CDR1 and CDR2 from the germline V gene are SNHLY and FYNNEI. V shed 5 bases, J shed 8 bases, and the junction held 7 bases outside the gene matches. The CDR3, as DNA: TGTGCCAGCAGTCCCACGACAGGGGTGGGCTACACCTTC. The encoded protein is CASSPTTGVGYTF.

In this sample, this clone turned up a few times. This chain joins TRBV20-1 and TRBJ1-5; no definite D call. V was trimmed by 3 bases and J by 3 bases, leaving 12 bases between them. There are 14 residues in the CDR3. Germline values: CDR1 DFQATT, CDR2 SNEGSKA (reference sequence). CDR3 residues: CSASGGQDNQPQHF. As DNA, the CDR3 is TGCAGTGCTAGTGGAGGGCAGGACAATCAGCCCCAGCATTTT.

The rearrangement uses TRBV28 and TRBJ2-7; 10 bases align to TRBD2. V dropped 7 bases and J dropped 1; count of bases not matched to a gene: 4. The CDR3 has 14 amino acids. Germline V gene data show CDR1 as MDHEN and CDR2 as SYDVKM. The CDR3, as DNA: TGTGCCAGCACAGAAGCGGGAGGGTCCTACGAGCAGTACTTC. It yields the protein CASTEAGGSYEQYF.

The chain recombines TRBV9 with TRBJ1-3; TRBD1 matches 12 bases. This CDR3 region has 16 residues. The germline V gene encodes CDR1 SGDLS and CDR2 YYNGEE. The junction had 4 bases not matched to a gene; V was cut back by 0 bases and J by 6 bases. The CDR3 nucleotides read TGTGCCAGCAGCGTAGCCGGGACAGGGGGCCAAAACACCATATATTTT. This codes for CASSVAGTGGQNTIYF.

This clone has a single count. The V call is TRBV15, the J call TRBJ1-3; 7 bases agree with TRBD1. Germline V gene sequence: CDR1 LNHNV, CDR2 YYDKDF (reference sequence). V gave up 1 base and J gave up 2 bases; unmatched junction bases: 2. The CDR3 totals 15 residues. Here the CDR3 reads CATSRVTGAGNTIYF. The CDR3 DNA follows: TGTGCCACCAGCAGAGTTACAGGGGCTGGAAACACCATATATTTT. Full variable domain (missing parts from reference TRBV15 and TRBJ1-3): DAMVIQNPRYQVTQFGKPVTLSCSQTLNHNVMYWYQQKSSQAPKLLFHYYDKDFNNEADTPDNFQSRRPNTSFCFLDIRSPGLGDTAMYLCATSRVTGAGNTIYFGEGSWLTVV.

A single count supports this clone. The chain links TRBV10-1 to TRBJ2-2; 10 positions agree with TRBD1. This CDR3 is built from 16 residues. CDR1 WNHNN and CDR2 SYGVQD come from the germline V gene (reference sequence). J gave up 7 bases and V 4 bases, and 9 bases lay outside the gene matches. The CDR3 loop reads CASSAHGTGARGELFF. CDR3 coding DNA: TGCGCCAGCAGTGCACACGGGACAGGGGCACGCGGGGAGCTGTTTTTT.

This clone was observed a handful of times. This chain joins TRBV7-2 and TRBJ2-7; 9 nucleotides agree with TRBD1. The CDR3 length is 15 residues. Germline V gives CDR1 SGHTA, CDR2 FQGNSA. J lost 6 bases, V lost 5 bases, and 11 bases had no gene match. CDR3 bases: TGTGCCAGCAGCATAAACCCGGGACAGGGTCGCGAGCAGTACTTC. Translating it yields CASSINPGQGREQYF. The variable domain in full, with the rest retrieved from reference TRBV7-2 and TRBJ2-7, is GAGVSQSPSNKVTEKGKDVELRCDPISGHTALYWYRQSLGQGLEFLIYFQGNSAPDKSGLPSDRFSAERTGGSVSTLTIQRTQQEDSAVYLCASSINPGQGREQYFGPGTRLTVT.

This chain joins TRBV5-1 and TRBJ1-1, with D possibly TRBD1 on 5 matching bases. The ends were cut back, 0 bases at V and 1 base at J, with 10 bases in the middle. The CDR3 is 15 residues long. Germline CDR1 reads SGHRS; CDR2 reads YFSETQ. The CDR3 DNA sequence: TGCGCCAGCAGCTTGGGGGGCAGCCAGAACACTGAAGCTTTCTTT. It translates to CASSLGGSQNTEAFF. The entire variable domain, with the rest obtained from reference TRBV5-1 and TRBJ1-1, is as follows: KAGVTQTPRYLIKTRGQQVTLSCSPISGHRSVSWYQQTPGQGLQFLFEYFSETQRNKGNFPGRFSGRQFSNSRSEMNVSTLELGDSALYLCASSLGGSQNTEAFFGQGTRLTVV.

This chain connects TRBV19 to TRBJ1-2; 10 bases fit TRBD1. V was clipped by 9 bases and J by 6 bases; unmatched bases: 7. This CDR3 contains 13 residues. Per germline, CDR1 LNHDA and CDR2 SQIVND (reference sequence). CDR3 sequence reads: CASAPGQGHGYTF. CDR3 nucleotides: TGTGCCAGCGCACCGGGACAGGGGCATGGCTACACCTTC.

V gene TRBV3-1 (or the pseudogene TRBV3-2) combines with J gene TRBJ2-2; 7 bases are shared with TRBD1. CDR3 size: 15 residues. Germline loops: CDR1 LGHDT, CDR2 YNNKEL (reference sequence). The junction had 6 bases not matched to a gene; V was cut back by 1 base and J by 7 bases. CDR3 region: CASSQAAGGHGELFF. In DNA form, the CDR3 reads TGTGCCAGCAGCCAAGCGGCAGGGGGACACGGGGAGCTGTTTTTT.

The rearrangement uses TRBV15 and TRBJ2-1, with a weak D call TRBD1 (5 bases). CDR3 length: 18 amino acids. Germline V gene data show CDR1 as LNHNV and CDR2 as YYDKDF (reference sequence). V was pared by 3 bases and J by 1 base, with 19 bases between. CDR3 sequence reads: CATSSLPKGRDSYNEQFF. The CDR3 DNA follows: TGTGCCACCAGCAGTCTACCTAAAGGCAGGGATTCCTACAATGAGCAGTTCTTC.

J is TRBJ2-2 and V is TRBV18; 10 nucleotides agree with TRBD2. With V trimmed by 2 bases and J by 3 bases, 0 bases remained unmatched. CDR1 and CDR2 (germline): KGHSH, LQKENI. The CDR3 loop spans 15 amino acids. The CDR3 DNA sequence: TGTGCCAGCTCACCAGGACTAGCGGACACCGGGGAGCTGTTTTTT. It specifies CASSPGLADTGELFF.

A note on this clone: Different DNA sequences within this sample yield the same CDR3. This chain uses TRBV3-1 (or the pseudogene TRBV3-2) with TRBJ1-2; possibly TRBD1 for D (6 bases). Germline loops: CDR1 LGHDT, CDR2 YNNKEL (reference sequence). CDR3 length: 14 residues. V gave up 0 bases and J gave up 6 bases, with 11 bases separating them. This CDR3 reads CASSQEGGGNGYTF. For the CDR3, the DNA is TGTGCCAGCAGCCAAGAAGGGGGGGGAAATGGCTACACCTTC.

The chain recombines TRBV2 with TRBJ2-1; 10 bases fit TRBD2. V shed 6 bases and J 6 bases; nucleotides not matched to a gene: 8. Germline CDR1 reads SNHLY; CDR2 reads FYNNEI. The CDR3 is 15 residues long. The CDR3 sequence: CASRISSGGANEQFF. Here the CDR3 DNA reads TGTGCCAGCAGAATCTCAAGCGGGGGGGCCAATGAGCAGTTCTTC.

V and J are TRBV21-1 and TRBJ1-6; the table names TRBD1, a call not compared with the DNA. TRBV21-1 is a listed pseudogene. The length of the CDR3 is 15 residues. The CDR3 DNA sequence: TGTGCCAGCAGCCAAGGCAGGGGAGACAATTCACCCCTCCACTTT. Translating gives CASSQGRGDNSPLHF.

This clone appeared once. The rearrangement uses TRBV9 and TRBJ2-1; 9 bases are shared with TRBD2. V was pared by 6 bases and J by 6 bases, with 7 bases of the junction left unmatched. Looked up from germline, CDR1 is SGDLS and CDR2 is YYNGEE. The CDR3 loop spans 14 amino acids. As DNA, the CDR3 is TGTGCCAGCACTCTAGCAGCGGGAGGCAATGAGCAGTTCTTC. It specifies CASTLAAGGNEQFF.

The chain recombines TRBV20-1 with TRBJ1-2; a possible D gene is TRBD1 (5 bases). The CDR3 is 10 amino acids. Trimming left V 6 bases short and J 5 bases short, with 7 bases between. Germline V gene data show CDR1 as DFQATT and CDR2 as SNEGSKA (reference sequence). CDR3 DNA: TGCAGTGCGGCAGGGTATGGCTACACCTTC. Protein product: CSAAGYGYTF.

J is TRBJ2-7 and V is TRBV4-1, with D possibly matching TRBD2 (6 bases). Germline V gene data show CDR1 as MGHRA and CDR2 as YSYEKL. The V end was cut by 0 bases, the J end by 4 bases, with 13 bases between. The CDR3 totals 15 residues. The CDR3 spells CASSQDFGGTYEQYF. The CDR3 DNA is TGCGCCAGCAGCCAAGACTTCGGGGGAACATACGAGCAGTACTTC.

This clone was observed a handful of times. This chain joins TRBV3-1 (or the pseudogene TRBV3-2) and TRBJ1-2, with 9 bases that match TRBD1. After removal of 4 bases from V and 4 bases from J, the junction contained 4 bases not matched to a gene. The CDR3 loop spans 14 amino acids. Germline assignment: CDR1 LGHDT and CDR2 YNNKEL (reference sequence). CDR3 amino acids: CASSREGQGYGYTF. The CDR3 DNA sequence: TGTGCCAGCAGCCGAGAGGGACAGGGCTATGGCTACACCTTC.